This TCR beta chain was obtained from a study of cytomegalovirus exposure and HLA in healthy donors. Use of 60 Vbeta and 13 Jbeta primers characterized the PCR. Repertoires were generated with immunoSEQ multiplex PCR, while TCRdb's copy carries only in-frame clones and drops some. The sample carries approximately 140,000 clones, 75% to 90% recorded once. The CDR3 sequence is 15 residues long. Germline V lookup: CDR1 MDHEN, CDR2 SYDVKM. Trimming shortened V by 6 bases and J by 2 bases, and 14 bases separated the two germline ends. The genes are TRBV28 and TRBJ2-1; TRBD2 might be the D (7 bases). The receptor's source is a woman aged 40 to 49 in good health and CMV-seropositive. The sequenced material came from PBMCs. CDR3: CASSLQGGAYNEQFF. The CDR3, as DNA: TGTGCCAGCAGCCTACAGGGAGGGGCCTACAATGAGCAGTTCTTC.